The 5 T cell receptor beta chains given below trace back to one sample, sequenced in a study of T cells expressing NK-cell markers. TCRdb reprocessed the 5' RACE reads and reports one entry per CDR3 protein, with no DNA. The specimen's table records over 250,000 distinct CDR3 sequences. The sequencing input was blood T cells: a sorted CD56 or NKG2C T cell subset, CD4+ or CD8+ T cells, or bulk PBMC T cells (not recorded which). The receptor source for this set is a woman aged 18 to 75 in good health.

The chain is built from TRBV5-6 and TRBJ2-1; TCRdb's assignment of TRBD1 cannot be checked, as there is no DNA. Germline V gives CDR1 SGHDT, CDR2 YYEEEE. This CDR3 comprises 15 residues. CDR3 sequence reads: CASRTGQVFYNEQFF.

V is TRBV29-1 and J is TRBJ1-2; TCRdb indicates TRBD1, and absent DNA this call remains unverified. The germline V gene has CDR1 SQVTM and CDR2 ANQGSEA. CDR3 length: 14 amino acids. The CDR3 loop reads CSARTGGKNYGYTF.

The chain is built from TRBV6-1 and TRBJ1-2; TCRdb selects TRBD1, and the lack of DNA leaves this call unchecked. Per germline, CDR1 MNHNS and CDR2 SASEGT. This CDR3 is built from 14 residues. CDR3 region: CASRSGTKNYGYTF.

This sequence joins TRBV7-2 and TRBJ1-6. This CDR3 contains 14 residues. Per the germline V gene, CDR1 is SGHTA and CDR2 is FQGNSA. The CDR3 region is CASSLEVINSPLHF.

CDR3 region: CASSIDRGLYEQYF. The V and J genes are TRBV27 and TRBJ2-7; TCRdb designates TRBD1, a call that cannot be tested without DNA. Germline V lookup: CDR1 MNHEY, CDR2 SMNVEV (reference sequence). This CDR3 is built from 14 residues.